The source of this TCR beta chain is a study of T cells of healthy individuals. Each CDR3 protein is one row after TCRdb ran MiXCR on the 5' RACE reads. The sample carries 85,000 to 100,000 distinct CDR3 sequences, approximately 18% recorded once. The sequence was collected from a human donor in good health.

The CDR3 is CSARDGGNTEAFF. The CDR3 DNA reads as TGCAGTGCTAGAGATGGGGGTAACACTGAAGCTTTCTTT. The genes are TRBV20-1 and TRBJ1-1, with TRBD1 as a possible D gene (5 bases). This CDR3 is 13 amino acids long. Per the germline V gene, CDR1 is DFQATT and CDR2 is SNEGSKA (reference sequence). Trimming took 0 bases from V and 2 from J, leaving 7 bases between them.